One sample yielded the 30 T cell receptor beta chains listed below, sequenced in a study of tumor-infiltrating lymphocytes in primary liver carcinoma. Blood RNA was derived from unsorted whole blood, and germline DNA was extracted too. Total RNA amounting to 500 ng was the source from which TCR beta cDNA was made with a constant-region primer. Three rounds of nested multiplex PCR with slightly modified ARM-PCR produced TCR beta libraries. Use of TRBV1-TRBV30 forward primers with a C-beta reverse primer characterized the first two PCR rounds, which lasted 10 cycles each. Using its own MiXCR run on the multiplex PCR reads, TCRdb lists one record per CDR3 protein. The sample consists of about 330,000 distinct CDR3 sequences, roughly 61% of them appearing once. What was sequenced was peripheral blood. The source is a man between 35 and 55 years old with primary liver carcinoma and hepatitis B virus infection.

This chain uses TRBV12-3 or TRBV12-4 with TRBJ2-1; 9 nucleotides match TRBD1. V lost 9 bases, J lost 8 bases, and 11 bases stayed unmatched. The CDR3 is made up of 14 amino acids. The CDR3 reads CASNPGQGLHEQFF. CDR3 nucleotide sequence: TGTGCCAGTAATCCGGGACAGGGTCTTCATGAGCAGTTCTTC.

There are a few counts of this clonotype. J is TRBJ2-1 and V is TRBV28; D is perhaps TRBD1 or TRBD2 (6 bases each). The CDR3 is 14 residues long. V was clipped by 7 bases and J by 5 bases, with 15 bases between them. Germline V CDR1 and CDR2: MDHEN, SYDVKM. The CDR3 here is CASTPFGGHNEQFF. DNA of the CDR3: TGTGCCAGCACCCCTTTTGGGGGGCACAATGAGCAGTTCTTC.

This clonotype has a handful of counts. The rearrangement joins TRBV6-5 to TRBJ1-5; 7 positions match TRBD1. Germline CDR1 reads MNHEY; CDR2 reads SVGAGI. CDR3 size: 13 residues. V shed 6 bases and J 6 bases; nucleotides not matched to a gene: 5. The CDR3 nucleotides read TGTGCCAGCAGACCCGACAGGGTTCAGCCCCAGCATTTT. Its protein is CASRPDRVQPQHF.

This clonotype was seen repeatedly, ten times or more. The V call is TRBV11-2, the J call TRBJ2-5, with 8 bases that match TRBD1. This CDR3 has 14 residues. Looked up from germline, CDR1 is SGHAT and CDR2 is FQNNGV. V trimming: 5 bases; J trimming: 2 bases; junction bases outside the gene matches: 4. The CDR3 nucleotides read TGTGCCAGCAGCCCCCGGACAGGGCAAGAGACCCAGTACTTC. Translation: CASSPRTGQETQYF.

The J gene is TRBJ2-1, the V gene TRBV10-2, with D unclear. The germline V gene encodes CDR1 WSHSY and CDR2 SAAADI. The CDR3 has 14 amino acids. Trimming shortened V by 2 bases and J by 11 bases, and 16 bases separated the two germline ends. CDR3 residues: CASSERVGDNKQFF. In DNA, the CDR3 is TGCGCCAGCAGTGAGCGGGTCGGTGATAATAAGCAGTTCTTC.

This clonotype came up once. The junction departs from germline at one end; a sequencing error may be responsible. The chain is built from TRBV5-6 and TRBJ2-7; D unresolved. Germline assignment: CDR1 SGHDT and CDR2 YYEEEE. This CDR3 spans 14 amino acids. CDR3 DNA sequence: TGTGCCAGCAGCTTGATCCTTGGTGGTAACGATCAGTACTTC. This translates into CASSLILGGNDQYF. The whole variable domain, filled in from reference TRBV5-6 and TRBJ2-7, reads DAGVTQSPTHLIKTRGQQVTLRCSPKSGHDTVSWYQQALGQGPQFIFQYYEEEERQRGNFPDRFSGHQFPNYSSELNVNALLLGDSALYLCASSLILGGNDQYFGPGTRLTVT.

This clonotype was seen ten or more times. The chain uses TRBV11-2 and TRBJ2-7; 11 nucleotides line up with TRBD2. The CDR3 consists of 15 residues. V gave up 5 bases and J gave up 2 bases; unmatched junction bases: 5. From germline, CDR1 is SGHAT and CDR2 FQNNGV. CDR3 in amino acids: CASSPTSGSTYEQYF. The CDR3, as DNA: TGTGCCAGCAGCCCCACTAGCGGGAGTACCTACGAGCAGTACTTC.

The CDR3 bases are TGTGCCAGCAGCTTAGGGTTAGGTCTACTAGCCCAGACCAATGAGCAGTTCTTC. Translation gives CASSLGLGLLAQTNEQFF. This rearrangement joins TRBV13 to TRBJ2-1, with D maybe TRBD2 (6 bases). V was pared by 0 bases and J by 6 bases, with 21 bases between. Looked up from germline, CDR1 is PRHDT and CDR2 is FYEKMQ (reference sequence). This CDR3 region has 18 residues.

This clonotype was counted between two and nine times. The chain combines TRBV6-2 or TRBV6-3 with TRBJ1-2; D gene uncertain. The CDR3 length is 13 residues. The germline V gene has CDR1 MNHEY and CDR2 SVGEGT. Trimming removed 4 bases at V and 6 bases at J, with 12 bases between. DNA for the CDR3: TGTGCCAGCAGTTGGGTGCCCCGGAATGGCTACACCTTC. It translates to CASSWVPRNGYTF.

Of note for this clonotype: Given the absence of the conserved phenylalanine or tryptophan at the CDR3 end, a read error is likely. V is TRBV6-1 and J is TRBJ1-5; TRBD1 or TRBD2 may be the D gene (6 bases each). Near its end, the DNA agrees better with TRBJ2-3, so the J call may be wrong. This CDR3 is 15 amino acids long. Germline loops: CDR1 MNHNS, CDR2 SASEGT. The CDR3 loop reads CASSVTGAFNQPQYL. CDR3 sequence (DNA): TGTGCCAGCAGTGTCACGGGGGCCTTCAATCAGCCCCAGTATTTA.

Comment on this clonotype: A much larger clone differs by one base, so this may be a read error. The chain couples TRBV12-3 or TRBV12-4 to TRBJ2-7; D gene unclear. CDR3 length: 15 residues. The DNA for the CDR3 is TGTTCCAGCAGTTTCGGGCCGGAAAGGTCCTACGAGCAGTACTTC. It translates to CSSSFGPERSYEQYF.

Comment on this clonotype: A clone one base away is much larger, so this may be a read error. This rearrangement joins TRBV10-3 to TRBJ2-1; D gene unclear. The CDR3 length is 13 residues. V was trimmed by 3 bases and J by 6 bases, leaving 9 bases between them. Germline-derived CDR1 and CDR2 are ENHRY and SYGVKD. The CDR3 DNA is TGTGCCATCAGTGACCCGACAACCAATGAGCAGTTCTTC. It encodes CAISDPTTNEQFF.

The chain couples TRBV12-3 or TRBV12-4 to TRBJ1-1; TRBD1 is a possible D gene (5 bases). V lost 1 base to trimming and J lost 4 bases, with 7 bases between them. CDR3 length: 13 amino acids. The DNA for the CDR3 is TGTGCCAGCAGTTTAGGCAGGGCCACTGAAGCTTTCTTT. Translation: CASSLGRATEAFF.

Details on this clonotype: Germline is not matched at one junction end, which may reflect a read error. J is TRBJ2-3 and V is TRBV11-1; weak D call: TRBD1 (6 bases). The CDR3 has 17 amino acids. Germline values: CDR1 SGHAT, CDR2 FQDESV (reference sequence). CDR3 DNA sequence: TGTGCCAGCAGCTTAGAAGGTTTGGGACAAAGGGCAAATACGCAGAATTTT. Amino acid sequence: CASSLEGLGQRANTQNF.

Of note for this clonotype: A much larger clone is a single base away; this may be a read error. The chain links TRBV7-8 to TRBJ2-1; D remains unclear. CDR3 length: 16 residues. Germline V gene data show CDR1 as SGHVS and CDR2 as FQNEAQ. CDR3 loop: CANSASRLVSYNEQFF. The CDR3 DNA sequence: TGTGCCAACAGCGCAAGCAGACTCGTTTCCTACAATGAGCAGTTCTTC.

The table lists this clonotype with a few counts. The chain recombines TRBV6-5 with TRBJ1-5; D remains unclear. The CDR3 contains 14 residues. The germline V gene has CDR1 MNHEY and CDR2 SVGAGI. Trimming took 0 bases from V and 0 from J, leaving 3 bases between them. This CDR3 is CASSYSTSNQPQHF. CDR3 in DNA: TGTGCCAGCAGTTACTCCACTAGCAATCAGCCCCAGCATTTT.

With respect to this clonotype: An end of the junction does not agree with germline; a read error may underlie this. This rearrangement joins TRBV11-1 to TRBJ2-7, with D perhaps assigned TRBD1 or TRBD2 (7 bases each). This CDR3 region has 15 residues. The germline V gene encodes CDR1 SGHAT and CDR2 FQDESV (reference sequence). CDR3 residues: CASRKGAGDTYEQYF. CDR3 DNA sequence: TGCGCCAGCCGGAAGGGGGCGGGAGATACCTACGAACAGTACTTC.

As concerns this clonotype: This sequence may be a read error, since a much larger clone differs from it by one base. The chain joins TRBV4-3 to TRBJ2-7, with 8 bases fitting TRBD2. The CDR3 runs 14 residues. CDR1 and CDR2 from the germline V gene are LGHNA and YSLEER. The CDR3 DNA reads TGCACCAGCAGCCTCATACCGGGACTAGACGAGCAGTACTTC. It translates to CTSSLIPGLDEQYF.

The chain has TRBV5-4 and TRBJ2-7; 14 bases map to TRBD2. V gave up 1 base and J gave up 5 bases; unmatched junction bases: 8. The germline CDR1 and CDR2 sequences are SGHNT and YYREEE (reference sequence). The CDR3 extends over 17 amino acids. The CDR3, as DNA: TGTGCCAGCAGCTTGAGACTAGCGGGAGGGCTAGATAACGAGCAGTACTTC. This translates into CASSLRLAGGLDNEQYF.

This clonotype was recorded a few times. The chain joins TRBV7-9 to TRBJ2-3; 8 bases match TRBD2. Trimming took 5 bases from V and 5 from J; bases not matched to a gene: 12. CDR3 length equals 16 residues. Germline V CDR1 and CDR2: SEHNR, FQNEAQ (reference sequence). The CDR3 bases are TGTGCCAGCAGCCCAACTAGCGGAGGATATGGAGATACGCAGTATTTT. Its protein is CASSPTSGGYGDTQYF.

Concerning this clonotype itself: This may arise from a read error, as a much more abundant clone is one base away. V usage is TRBV6-5 and J usage is TRBJ2-7; D possibly matches TRBD1 or TRBD2 (5 bases each). CDR3 length: 15 amino acids. V was shortened by 7 bases and J by 0 bases, with 16 bases between the two germline ends. Germline values: CDR1 MNHEY, CDR2 SVGAGI. CDR3 loop: CASTQMGTSSYEQYF. CDR3 DNA sequence: TGTGCCAGCACCCAAATGGGGACGAGCTCCTACGAGCAGTACTTC.

This clonotype has just a few counts. A much larger clone differs by one base, so this may be a read error. The chain carries TRBV12-3 or TRBV12-4 and TRBJ1-3, with D tentatively TRBD1 (6 bases). The CDR3 is 15 amino acids. V was pared by 4 bases and J by 3 bases, with 13 bases between. The CDR3 DNA follows: TGTGCCAGCAGTTCCCCGGACAGTCTTGGAAACACCATATATTTT. It yields the protein CASSSPDSLGNTIYF.

This clonotype has ten or more counts. The rearrangement links TRBV6-1 to TRBJ2-1; D may be TRBD2 (6 bases). Germline CDR1 reads MNHNS; CDR2 reads SASEGT. This CDR3 region has 16 residues. Trimming cost V 2 bases and J 0 bases, with 11 bases left between them. Here the CDR3 reads CASSEWAGSSYNEQFF. The CDR3 coding sequence is TGTGCCAGCAGTGAATGGGCCGGGAGCTCCTACAATGAGCAGTTCTTC.

To note about this clonotype: At one of its ends the junction is not consistent with the germline gene, which may arise from a read error. The rearrangement links TRBV11-2 to TRBJ2-3; D might be TRBD2 (6 bases). This CDR3 region has 13 residues. Germline V gene lookup returns CDR1 SGHAT and CDR2 FQNNGV. For the CDR3, the DNA is TGTACCAGCAGCTTAGATTTGGGAGGTACGCAGTATTTT. Translating gives CTSSLDLGGTQYF. Looking up the rest from reference TRBV11-2 and TRBJ2-3 gives the full variable domain: EAGVAQSPRYKIIEKRQSVAFWCNPISGHATLYWYQQILGQGPKLLIQFQNNGVVDDSQLPKDRFSAERLKGVDSTLKIQPAKLEDSAVYLCTSSLDLGGTQYFGPGTRLTVL.

Notes on this clonotype: Its ends do not fully match the called genes, so a read error is possible. This chain joins TRBV11-2 and TRBJ1-3; TRBD1 matches 8 bases. The germline gives CDR1 SGHAT, CDR2 FQNNGV. The CDR3 extends over 17 amino acids. This CDR3 reads CDSSSHAGGASGNTIYF. Written as DNA, the CDR3 is TGTGACAGCAGCTCACATGCAGGGGGCGCGTCTGGAAACACCATATATTTT.

Concerning this clonotype: With a much larger clone just one base away, this may be a read error. The CDR3 spells CSSSLGRGFAQGIDYEQYF. The DNA for the CDR3 is TGTTCCAGCAGTTTAGGCCGAGGGTTTGCACAGGGGATTGATTACGAGCAGTACTTC. The chain employs TRBV12-3 or TRBV12-4 and TRBJ2-7, with 7 bases that match TRBD1. The length of the CDR3 is 19 residues.

The rearrangement links TRBV11-2 to TRBJ2-3; D is ambiguous. Germline values: CDR1 SGHAT, CDR2 FQNNGV. The CDR3 is 14 residues long. The CDR3 protein is CANSLGSFTDTQYF. CDR3 in DNA: TGTGCTAACAGCTTAGGGTCGTTCACAGATACGCAGTATTTT.

Many counts were recorded for this clonotype. The CDR3 protein is CASSYVTLAEGAGELFF. The CDR3 DNA reads TGTGCCAGCAGTTACGTAACCCTAGCGGAGGGGGCCGGGGAGCTGTTTTTT. The chain is built from TRBV6-5 and TRBJ2-2; possible D gene TRBD2, 7 bases. CDR1 MNHEY and CDR2 SVGAGI come from the germline V gene. V was shortened by 2 bases and J by 6 bases, with 19 bases between the two germline ends. The CDR3 extends over 17 amino acids.

The CDR3 spells CASSFGMNTEAFF. The CDR3 nucleotides read TGTGCCAGCAGCTTCGGGATGAACACTGAAGCTTTCTTT. The rearrangement links TRBV28 to TRBJ1-1; no firm D call. This CDR3 has 13 residues. V lost 6 bases to trimming and J lost 0 bases, with 8 bases between them. Germline V lookup: CDR1 MDHEN, CDR2 SYDVKM.

V and J are TRBV18 and TRBJ2-7; TRBD1 aligns across 7 bases. This CDR3 contains 14 residues. CDR1 is KGHSH and CDR2 is LQKENI in the germline V gene. V gave up 0 bases and J gave up 4 bases; unmatched junction bases: 3. The DNA of the CDR3 is TGTGCCAGCTCACCACCGACAGGGCTATACGAGCAGTACTTC. Translation: CASSPPTGLYEQYF.